The 17 T cell receptor beta chains below all came from one sample that was sequenced in a study of blood T cell repertoires in COVID-19. Sequencing was performed with immunoSEQ multiplex PCR; in TCRdb, only in-frame clones are kept and a portion is missing. The sample includes 130,000 to 150,000 clones, approximately 87% seen only once; the top ten take 30% to 45%. The sequencing input was peripheral blood. Receptors originate from a man in his forties or fifties who had recovered from COVID-19.

V gene TRBV4-3 combines with J gene TRBJ1-6, with TRBD1 as a possible D gene (5 bases). This CDR3 comprises 15 residues. Trimming removed 0 bases at V and 12 bases at J, with 15 bases between. Per germline, CDR1 LGHNA and CDR2 YSLEER. CDR3 nucleotides: TGCGCCAGCAGCCAAGAGATATGGGGGGTCGGACCCCTCCACTTT. Encoded protein: CASSQEIWGVGPLHF.

The chain joins TRBV9 to TRBJ1-5, with 7 bases fitting TRBD1. The CDR3 spans 15 residues. The V gene's germline CDR1 is SGDLS and CDR2 YYNGEE. V lost 3 bases, J lost 0 bases, and 3 bases stayed unmatched. The CDR3 here is CASSARGDSNQPQHF. The CDR3 bases are TGTGCCAGCAGCGCCAGGGGGGATAGCAATCAGCCCCAGCATTTT.

The rearrangement uses TRBV5-3 and TRBJ2-7; TRBD2 agrees at 10 bases. TRBV5-3 is assigned to the ORF class and has an uncertain function. Trimming at V came to 2 bases and at J to 2 bases, leaving 7 bases not matched to a gene. This CDR3 comprises 16 residues. The CDR3 loop reads CARSFLAGATTYEQYF. The CDR3 DNA reads as TGTGCCAGAAGCTTTCTAGCGGGGGCTACCACCTACGAGCAGTACTTC.

This chain links TRBV5-1 with TRBJ2-7; 7 positions match TRBD1. Per germline, CDR1 SGHRS and CDR2 YFSETQ. There are 12 residues in the CDR3. J was trimmed by 6 bases and V by 4 bases; bases with no gene match: 4. CDR3 sequence reads: CASSPSGGEQYF. The CDR3, as DNA: TGCGCCAGCAGCCCCTCAGGGGGCGAGCAGTACTTC.

The chain has TRBV10-2 and TRBJ2-7; 10 bases map to TRBD1. The J segment lost 0 bases and the V segment lost 8 bases, leaving 4 bases of the junction unmatched. The CDR3 contains 14 residues. Germline CDR1 reads WSHSY; CDR2 reads SAAADI. This chain's CDR3 is CASGGQGNSYEQYF. In DNA, the CDR3 is TGCGCCAGCGGGGGACAGGGGAACTCCTACGAGCAGTACTTC.

The rearrangement joins TRBV7-9 to TRBJ1-1; TRBD1 is a possible D gene (6 bases). Per germline, CDR1 SEHNR and CDR2 FQNEAQ (reference sequence). The ends were cut back, 5 bases at V and 6 bases at J, with 16 bases in the middle. This CDR3 contains 14 residues. CDR3 bases: TGTGCCAGCAGCGACAACAGGGCTGGCGCTGAAGCTTTCTTT. It is translated as CASSDNRAGAEAFF.

CDR3 sequence: CASSTGGGYGYTF. CDR3 nucleotide sequence: TGTGCCAGCAGCACTGGGGGAGGCTATGGCTACACCTTC. V is TRBV6-5 and J is TRBJ1-2; tentatively, D is TRBD1 (5 bases). V was clipped by 6 bases and J by 4 bases, with 12 bases between them. This CDR3 is built from 13 residues. Germline values: CDR1 MNHEY, CDR2 SVGAGI.

V is TRBV6-2 or TRBV6-3 and J is TRBJ1-5; no clear D gene. The V and J ends lost 3 bases and 6 bases respectively, with 21 bases between them. The germline CDR1 and CDR2 sequences are MNHEY and SVGEGT. This CDR3 region has 17 residues. CDR3 in amino acids: CASSYAQVRQLLQPQHF. The CDR3 DNA is TGTGCCAGCAGTTATGCTCAGGTAAGGCAACTGCTTCAGCCCCAGCATTTT.

This chain joins TRBV6-5 and TRBJ1-6; 7 bases fit TRBD1. Per germline, CDR1 MNHEY and CDR2 SVGAGI. The CDR3 has 16 amino acids. V dropped 6 bases and J dropped 8; count of bases not matched to a gene: 13. The CDR3 DNA sequence: TGTGCCAGCAGCTACGAGGGGGCAGGGTGGTATTCACCCCTCCACTTT. It codes for CASSYEGAGWYSPLHF.

This sequence joins TRBV27 and TRBJ2-3; no clear D. In germline, CDR1 is MNHEY, CDR2 SMNVEV (reference sequence). V was cut by 4 bases and J by 2 bases, with 7 bases left in between. The CDR3 consists of 13 residues. The CDR3 sequence is CASSSQFTDTQYF. The CDR3 nucleotides read TGTGCCAGCAGTTCACAGTTCACAGATACGCAGTATTTT.

The chain joins TRBV5-5 to TRBJ2-7; TRBD2 agrees at 8 bases. This CDR3 has 15 residues. With 4 bases clipped from V and 2 bases from J, the junction kept 8 bases outside the gene matches. Per the germline V gene, CDR1 is SGHKS and CDR2 is YYEKEE (reference sequence). DNA of the CDR3: TGTGCCAGCAGCGCTTCCGGGACTAGGGCCTACGAGCAGTACTTC. This sequence encodes CASSASGTRAYEQYF.

This rearrangement joins TRBV9 to TRBJ2-5, with D uncertain. The CDR3 contains 13 residues. CDR1 is SGDLS, CDR2 YYNGEE, per germline. The germline V and J ends were trimmed by 4 bases and 2 bases, with 9 bases remaining between them. CDR3 sequence reads: CASSTSEQETQYF. CDR3 nucleotide sequence: TGTGCCAGCAGCACGAGCGAACAAGAGACCCAGTACTTC.

The chain carries TRBV7-2 and TRBJ2-3; TRBD2 matches 11 bases. The CDR3 totals 17 residues. The J segment lost 1 base and the V segment lost 5 bases, leaving 8 bases of the junction unmatched. The germline CDR1 and CDR2 sequences are SGHTA and FQGNSA. The chain's CDR3 is CASSLRPGLAGTDTQYF. The CDR3, as DNA: TGTGCCAGCAGCCTACGTCCGGGACTAGCGGGCACAGATACGCAGTATTTT.

This chain joins TRBV6-5 and TRBJ1-2; no reliable D call. The CDR3 is made up of 16 amino acids. Trimming shortened V by 0 bases and J by 0 bases, and 11 bases separated the two germline ends. Germline V gene lookup returns CDR1 MNHEY and CDR2 SVGAGI. CDR3 nucleotide sequence: TGTGCCAGCAGTTACTCCCCAGGCGCTGCTAACTATGGCTACACCTTC. As protein: CASSYSPGAANYGYTF.

The rearrangement uses TRBV24-1 and TRBJ1-5; D is perhaps TRBD1 (5 bases). The germline CDR1 and CDR2 sequences are KGHDR and SFDVKD. V dropped 1 base and J dropped 6 bases, with 15 bases sitting between them. The length of the CDR3 is 16 residues. The CDR3 protein is CATSDFGQGKAQPQHF. The CDR3 DNA is TGTGCCACCAGTGATTTCGGTCAGGGTAAGGCTCAGCCCCAGCATTTT.

The CDR3 nucleotides are TGTGCCAGCAGCTTGGGGGCAGCAACTAATGAAAAACTGTTTTTT. Translation: CASSLGAATNEKLFF. V usage is TRBV7-9 and J usage is TRBJ1-4, with D possibly being TRBD1 (6 bases). This CDR3 comprises 15 residues. Germline CDR1 is SEHNR and CDR2 is FQNEAQ (reference sequence). The germline V and J ends were trimmed by 3 bases and 0 bases, with 8 bases remaining between them.

The chain joins TRBV29-1 to TRBJ1-1, with TRBD1 matching over 9 bases. Germline CDR1 and CDR2: SQVTM and ANQGSEA. The CDR3 is 14 residues long. With V trimmed by 3 bases and J by 6 bases, 8 bases remained unmatched. CDR3 nucleotides: TGCAGCGTTGAGCGATCGGGACAGGGAGCTGAAGCTTTCTTT. This gives the protein CSVERSGQGAEAFF.